This entry concerns a single T cell receptor beta chain. The sample belongs to a study of resident and recirculating memory T cells in vitiligo. The CDR3 covers 14 residues. Trimming left V 6 bases short and J 10 bases short, with 19 bases between. Germline V gene lookup returns CDR1 GTSNPN and CDR2 SVGIG (reference sequence). Libraries were prepared by immunoSEQ multiplex PCR; TCRdb keeps only in-frame clonotypes and omits some of them. Seen here are 72,000 or so clones, about 91% observed once, and the top ten hold approximately 4.8%. Anyone treated within the previous three months was excluded. V gene TRBV30 combines with J gene TRBJ1-6; TRBD1 is a possible D gene (6 bases). Specimen: blood. The TCR was taken from a male donor with vitiligo. The DNA of the CDR3 is TGTGCCTGCCCCTCGGGGGGGGCCGGGTCACCCCTCCACTTT. It yields the protein CACPSGGAGSPLHF.